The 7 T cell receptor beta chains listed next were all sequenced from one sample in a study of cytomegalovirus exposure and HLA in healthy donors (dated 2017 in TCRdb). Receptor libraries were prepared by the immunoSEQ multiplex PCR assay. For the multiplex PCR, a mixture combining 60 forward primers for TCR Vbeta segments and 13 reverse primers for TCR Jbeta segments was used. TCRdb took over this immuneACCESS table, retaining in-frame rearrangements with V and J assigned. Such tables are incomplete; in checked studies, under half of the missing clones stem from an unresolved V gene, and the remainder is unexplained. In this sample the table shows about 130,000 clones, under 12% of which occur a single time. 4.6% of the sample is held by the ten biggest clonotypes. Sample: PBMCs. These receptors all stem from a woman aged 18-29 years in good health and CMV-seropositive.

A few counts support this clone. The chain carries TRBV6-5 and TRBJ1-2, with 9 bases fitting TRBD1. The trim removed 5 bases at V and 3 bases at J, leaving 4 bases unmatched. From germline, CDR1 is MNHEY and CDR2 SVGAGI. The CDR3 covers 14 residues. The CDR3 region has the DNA TGTGCCAGCAGTGACACAGGGGGCGACTATGGCTACACCTTC. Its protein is CASSDTGGDYGYTF.

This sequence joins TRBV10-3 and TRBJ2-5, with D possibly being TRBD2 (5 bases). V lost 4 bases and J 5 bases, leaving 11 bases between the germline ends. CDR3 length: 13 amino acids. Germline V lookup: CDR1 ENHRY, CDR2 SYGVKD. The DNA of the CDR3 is TGTGCCATCAGTGTTAGCGCACGCGAGACCCAGTACTTC. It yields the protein CAISVSARETQYF.

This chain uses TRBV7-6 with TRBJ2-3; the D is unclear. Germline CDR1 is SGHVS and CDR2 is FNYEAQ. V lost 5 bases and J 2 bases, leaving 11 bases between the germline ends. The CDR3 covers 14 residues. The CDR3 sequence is CASSPLPDTDTQYF. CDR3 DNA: TGTGCCAGCAGCCCCCTCCCAGACACAGATACGCAGTATTTT.

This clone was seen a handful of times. CDR3 in DNA: TGTGCCAGCAGTGGACAGGGTCGATCCTACGAGCAGTACTTC. Protein sequence: CASSGQGRSYEQYF. V is TRBV2 and J is TRBJ2-7; 7 nucleotides align to TRBD1. Germline V gives CDR1 SNHLY, CDR2 FYNNEI. This CDR3 spans 14 amino acids. V was clipped by 4 bases and J by 1 base; unmatched bases: 4.

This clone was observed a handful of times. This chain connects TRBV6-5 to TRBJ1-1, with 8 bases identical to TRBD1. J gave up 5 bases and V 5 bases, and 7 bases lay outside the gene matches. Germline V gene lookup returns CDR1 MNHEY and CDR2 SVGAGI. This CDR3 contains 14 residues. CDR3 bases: TGTGCCAGCAGTGGGGGGCAGGGGGCAACTGAAGCTTTCTTT. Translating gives CASSGGQGATEAFF.

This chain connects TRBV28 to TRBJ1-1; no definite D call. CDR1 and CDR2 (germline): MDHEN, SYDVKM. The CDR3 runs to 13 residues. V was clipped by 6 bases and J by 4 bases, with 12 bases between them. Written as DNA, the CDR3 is TGTGCCAGCAGCGACGTAGGCGGCACTGAAGCTTTCTTT. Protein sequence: CASSDVGGTEAFF.

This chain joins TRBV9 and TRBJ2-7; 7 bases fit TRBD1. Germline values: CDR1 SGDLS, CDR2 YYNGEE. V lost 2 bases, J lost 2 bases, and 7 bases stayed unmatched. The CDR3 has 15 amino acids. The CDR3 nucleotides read TGTGCCAGCAGCGTTTCGGGACAGACTACCTACGAGCAGTACTTC. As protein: CASSVSGQTTYEQYF.